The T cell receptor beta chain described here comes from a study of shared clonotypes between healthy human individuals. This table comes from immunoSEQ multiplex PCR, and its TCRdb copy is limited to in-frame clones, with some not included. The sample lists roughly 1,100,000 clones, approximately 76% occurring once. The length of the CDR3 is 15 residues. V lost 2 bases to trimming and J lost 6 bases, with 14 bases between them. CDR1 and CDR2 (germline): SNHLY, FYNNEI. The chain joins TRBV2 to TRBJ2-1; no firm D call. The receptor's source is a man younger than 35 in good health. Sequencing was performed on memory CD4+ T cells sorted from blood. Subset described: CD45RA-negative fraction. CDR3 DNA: TGTGCCAGCAGTGAAAGTTCTATGTCTAGCAATGAGCAGTTCTTC. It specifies CASSESSMSSNEQFF.